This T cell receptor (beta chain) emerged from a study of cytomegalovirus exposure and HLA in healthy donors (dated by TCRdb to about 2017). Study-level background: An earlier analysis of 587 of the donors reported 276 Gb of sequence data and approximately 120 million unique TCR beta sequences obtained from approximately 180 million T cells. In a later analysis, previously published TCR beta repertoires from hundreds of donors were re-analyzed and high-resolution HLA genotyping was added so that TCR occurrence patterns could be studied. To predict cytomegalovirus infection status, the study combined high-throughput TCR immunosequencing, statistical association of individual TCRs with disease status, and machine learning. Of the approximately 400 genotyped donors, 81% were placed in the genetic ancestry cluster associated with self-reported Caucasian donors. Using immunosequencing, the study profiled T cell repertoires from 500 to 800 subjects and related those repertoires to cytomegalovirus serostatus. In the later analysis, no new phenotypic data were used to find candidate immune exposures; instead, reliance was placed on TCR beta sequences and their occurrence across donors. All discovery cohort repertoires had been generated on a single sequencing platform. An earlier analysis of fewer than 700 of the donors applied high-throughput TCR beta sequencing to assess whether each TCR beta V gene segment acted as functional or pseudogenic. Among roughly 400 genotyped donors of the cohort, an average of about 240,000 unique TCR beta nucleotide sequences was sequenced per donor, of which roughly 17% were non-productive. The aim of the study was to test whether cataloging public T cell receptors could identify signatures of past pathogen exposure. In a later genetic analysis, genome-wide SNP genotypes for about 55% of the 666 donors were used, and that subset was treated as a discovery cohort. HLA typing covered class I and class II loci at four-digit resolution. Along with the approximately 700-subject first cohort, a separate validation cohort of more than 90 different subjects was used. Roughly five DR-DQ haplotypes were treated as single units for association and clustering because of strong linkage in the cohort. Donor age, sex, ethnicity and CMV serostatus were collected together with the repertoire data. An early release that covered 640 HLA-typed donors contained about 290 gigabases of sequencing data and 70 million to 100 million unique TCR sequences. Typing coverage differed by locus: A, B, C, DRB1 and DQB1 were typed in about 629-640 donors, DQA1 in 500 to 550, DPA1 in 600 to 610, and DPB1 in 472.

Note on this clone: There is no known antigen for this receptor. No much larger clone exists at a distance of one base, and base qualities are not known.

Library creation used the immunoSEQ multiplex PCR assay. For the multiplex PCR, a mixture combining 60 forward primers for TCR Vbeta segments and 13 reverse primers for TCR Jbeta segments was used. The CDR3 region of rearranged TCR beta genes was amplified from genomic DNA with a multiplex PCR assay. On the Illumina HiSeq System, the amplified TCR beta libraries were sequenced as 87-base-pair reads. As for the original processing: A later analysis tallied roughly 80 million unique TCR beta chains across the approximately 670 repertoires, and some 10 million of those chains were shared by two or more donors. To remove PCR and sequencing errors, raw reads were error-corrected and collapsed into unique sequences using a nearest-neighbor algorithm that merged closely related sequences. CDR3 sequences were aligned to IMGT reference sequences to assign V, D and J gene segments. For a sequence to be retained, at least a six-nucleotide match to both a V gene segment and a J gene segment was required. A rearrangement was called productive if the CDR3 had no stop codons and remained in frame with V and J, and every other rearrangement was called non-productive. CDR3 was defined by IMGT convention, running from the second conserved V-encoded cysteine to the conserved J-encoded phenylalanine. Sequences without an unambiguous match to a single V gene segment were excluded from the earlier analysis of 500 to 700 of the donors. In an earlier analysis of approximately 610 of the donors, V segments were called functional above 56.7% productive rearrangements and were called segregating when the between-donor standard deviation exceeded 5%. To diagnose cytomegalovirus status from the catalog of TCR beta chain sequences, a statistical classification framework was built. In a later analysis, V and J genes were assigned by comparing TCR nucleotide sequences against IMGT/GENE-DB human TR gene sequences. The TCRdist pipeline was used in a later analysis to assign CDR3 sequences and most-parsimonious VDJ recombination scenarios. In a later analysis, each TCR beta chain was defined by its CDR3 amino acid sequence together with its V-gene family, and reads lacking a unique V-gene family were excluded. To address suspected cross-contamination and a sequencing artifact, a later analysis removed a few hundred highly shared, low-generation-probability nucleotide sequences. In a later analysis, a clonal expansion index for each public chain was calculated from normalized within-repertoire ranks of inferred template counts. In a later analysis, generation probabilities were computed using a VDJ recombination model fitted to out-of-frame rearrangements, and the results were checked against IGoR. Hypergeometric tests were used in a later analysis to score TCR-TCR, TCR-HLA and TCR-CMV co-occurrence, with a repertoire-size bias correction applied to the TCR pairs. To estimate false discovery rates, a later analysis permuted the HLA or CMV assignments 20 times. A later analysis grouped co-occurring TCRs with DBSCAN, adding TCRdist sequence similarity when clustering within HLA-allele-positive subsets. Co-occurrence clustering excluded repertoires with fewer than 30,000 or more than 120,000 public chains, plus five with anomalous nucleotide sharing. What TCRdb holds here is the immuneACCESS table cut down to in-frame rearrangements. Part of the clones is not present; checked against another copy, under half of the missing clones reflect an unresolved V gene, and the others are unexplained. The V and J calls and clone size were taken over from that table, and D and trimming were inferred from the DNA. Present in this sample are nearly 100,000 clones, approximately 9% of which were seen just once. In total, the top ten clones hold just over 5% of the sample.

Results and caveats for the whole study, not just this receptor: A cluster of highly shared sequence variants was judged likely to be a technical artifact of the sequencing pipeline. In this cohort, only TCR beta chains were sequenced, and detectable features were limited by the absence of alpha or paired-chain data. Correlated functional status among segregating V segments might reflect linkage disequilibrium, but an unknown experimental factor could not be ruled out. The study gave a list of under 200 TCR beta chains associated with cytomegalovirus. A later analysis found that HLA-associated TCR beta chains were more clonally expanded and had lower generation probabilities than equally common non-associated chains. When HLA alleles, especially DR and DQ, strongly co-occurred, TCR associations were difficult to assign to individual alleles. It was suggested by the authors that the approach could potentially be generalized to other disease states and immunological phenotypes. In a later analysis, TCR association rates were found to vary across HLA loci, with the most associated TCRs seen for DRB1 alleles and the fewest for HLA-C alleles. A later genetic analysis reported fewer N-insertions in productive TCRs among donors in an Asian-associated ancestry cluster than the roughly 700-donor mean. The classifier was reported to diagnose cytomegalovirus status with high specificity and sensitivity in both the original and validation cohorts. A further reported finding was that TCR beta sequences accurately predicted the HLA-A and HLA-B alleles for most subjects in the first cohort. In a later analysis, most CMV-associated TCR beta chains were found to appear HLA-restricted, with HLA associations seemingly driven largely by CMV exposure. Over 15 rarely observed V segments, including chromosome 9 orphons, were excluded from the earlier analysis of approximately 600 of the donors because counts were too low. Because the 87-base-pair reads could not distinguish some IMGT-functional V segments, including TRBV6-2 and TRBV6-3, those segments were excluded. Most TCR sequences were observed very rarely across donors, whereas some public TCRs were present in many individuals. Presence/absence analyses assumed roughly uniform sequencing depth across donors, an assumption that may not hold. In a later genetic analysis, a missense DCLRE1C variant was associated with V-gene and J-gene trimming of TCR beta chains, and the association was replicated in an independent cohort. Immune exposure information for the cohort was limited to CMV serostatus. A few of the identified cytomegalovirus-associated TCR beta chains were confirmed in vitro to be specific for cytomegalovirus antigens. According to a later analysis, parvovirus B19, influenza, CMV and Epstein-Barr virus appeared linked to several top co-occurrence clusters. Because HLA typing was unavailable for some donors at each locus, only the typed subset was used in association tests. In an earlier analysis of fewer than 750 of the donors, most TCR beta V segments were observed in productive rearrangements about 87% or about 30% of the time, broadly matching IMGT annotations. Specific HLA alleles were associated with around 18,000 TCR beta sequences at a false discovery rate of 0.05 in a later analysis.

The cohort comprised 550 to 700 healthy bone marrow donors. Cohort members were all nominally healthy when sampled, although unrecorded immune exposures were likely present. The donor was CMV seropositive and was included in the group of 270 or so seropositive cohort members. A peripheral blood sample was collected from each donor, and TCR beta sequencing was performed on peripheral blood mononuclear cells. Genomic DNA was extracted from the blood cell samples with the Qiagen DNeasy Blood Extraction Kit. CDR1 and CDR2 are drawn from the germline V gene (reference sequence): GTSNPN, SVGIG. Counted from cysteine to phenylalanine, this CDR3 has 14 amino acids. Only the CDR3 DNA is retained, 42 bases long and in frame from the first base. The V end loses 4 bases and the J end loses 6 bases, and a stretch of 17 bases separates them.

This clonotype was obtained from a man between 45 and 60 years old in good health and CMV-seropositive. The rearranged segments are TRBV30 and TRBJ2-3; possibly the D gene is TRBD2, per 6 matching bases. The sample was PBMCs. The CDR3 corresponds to CAWNRGGITDTQYF. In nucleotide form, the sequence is TGTGCCTGGAATCGTGGCGGGATCACTGATACGCAGTATTTT.